The 19 T cell receptor beta chains below were found in one sample sequenced in a study of neurological immune-mediated disorders. TCRdb redid the calling of the 5' RACE reads with MiXCR, one entry per CDR3 protein. The sample shows about 53,000 distinct CDR3 sequences, roughly 8.4% of them seen only once. Time point in this sample: longitudinal time-point 3. What was sequenced was PBMCs. Every receptor here comes from a woman in her thirties or forties in good health.

This clonotype is medium-sized by share. The chain employs TRBV20-1 and TRBJ2-7; D is undetermined. The ends were cut back, 5 bases at V and 4 bases at J, with 9 bases in the middle. Germline values: CDR1 DFQATT, CDR2 SNEGSKA (reference sequence). The CDR3 is 11 amino acids. The CDR3 DNA follows: TGCAGTGCTGGCAGGTTGTACGAGCAGTACTTC. Its translation is CSAGRLYEQYF.

This clonotype has a handful of counts. The CDR3 loop is CSVGFGVGELFF. DNA for the CDR3: TGCAGCGTTGGATTTGGGGTTGGGGAGCTGTTTTTT. The chain recombines TRBV29-1 with TRBJ2-2; D is undetermined. V was shortened by 4 bases and J by 8 bases, with 11 bases between the two germline ends. The CDR3 is 12 amino acids. Germline CDR1 SQVTM, CDR2 ANQGSEA.

This clonotype was seen ten or more times. This CDR3 reads CASSRQGEESPLHF. CDR3 coding DNA: TGTGCCAGCAGTCGACAGGGCGAGGAATCACCCCTCCACTTT. V and J are TRBV12-3 or TRBV12-4 and TRBJ1-6; TRBD1 matches at 7 bases. The CDR3 contains 14 residues. Germline trimming cut 5 bases from V and 10 bases from J; bases unmatched to any gene: 8.

This clonotype was picked up many times. J is TRBJ1-1 and V is TRBV7-9; 8 bases fit TRBD1. V gave up 2 bases and J gave up 5 bases; unmatched junction bases: 4. The CDR3 sequence is 14 residues long. The germline V gene has CDR1 SEHNR and CDR2 FQNEAQ (reference sequence). CDR3 bases: TGTGCCAGCAGCTTACAGGGGGCACGTACTGAAGCTTTCTTT. Amino acid sequence: CASSLQGARTEAFF.

This clonotype was seen at least ten times. The chain combines TRBV6-5 with TRBJ2-1; D gene uncertain. This CDR3 region has 13 residues. The ends were cut back, 6 bases at V and 3 bases at J, with 9 bases in the middle. Germline values: CDR1 MNHEY, CDR2 SVGAGI. CDR3 amino acids: CASSPDRYNEQFF. CDR3 DNA sequence: TGTGCCAGCAGCCCGGACCGCTACAATGAGCAGTTCTTC.

This clonotype was counted many times. The chain is built from TRBV10-3 and TRBJ1-1; possibly TRBD1 for D (5 bases). V was pared by 2 bases and J by 6 bases, with 7 bases between. Germline-derived CDR1 and CDR2 are ENHRY and SYGVKD. The CDR3 runs 12 residues. The CDR3 DNA sequence: TGTGCCATCAGTGAGCTAGGGGCTGAAGCTTTCTTT. This encodes CAISELGAEAFF.

This clonotype was seen ten or more times. The rearrangement joins TRBV7-2 to TRBJ2-2; D is undetermined. In germline, CDR1 is SGHTA, CDR2 FQGNSA. V lost 8 bases and J lost 3, with 16 bases in between. CDR3 length: 15 amino acids. The CDR3 sequence is CASRRAISYTGELFF. The DNA for the CDR3 is TGTGCCAGCCGACGGGCGATTTCCTACACCGGGGAGCTGTTTTTT.

This clonotype was seen many times. The V call is TRBV9, the J call TRBJ1-2, with a tentative D call TRBD1 (5 bases). From germline, CDR1 is SGDLS and CDR2 YYNGEE. This CDR3 has 13 residues. V lost 2 bases and J 5 bases, leaving 10 bases between the germline ends. As DNA, the CDR3 is TGTGCCAGCAGCGTCTCGGGGGGATATGGCTACACCTTC. This sequence encodes CASSVSGGYGYTF.

A note on this clonotype: With a much larger clone just one base away, this may be a read error. The V gene is TRBV27, the J gene TRBJ2-3; 8 bases map to TRBD2. The CDR3 sequence is 14 residues long. The germline V gene has CDR1 MNHEY and CDR2 SMNVEV (reference sequence). The DNA of the CDR3 is TGTGCCAACAGTTGGGGACTAGTGGCAGATACGCAGTATTTT. Protein: CANSWGLVADTQYF.

This clonotype was seen many times. This chain links TRBV4-2 with TRBJ2-2, with D perhaps matching TRBD1 (5 bases). Trimming removed 5 bases from V and 4 bases from J, with 14 bases in between. Per germline, CDR1 LGHNA and CDR2 YNFKEQ. This CDR3 has 15 residues. CDR3 amino acids: CASSTRVYGTGELFF. CDR3 nucleotides: TGTGCCAGCAGCACCAGGGTTTACGGCACCGGGGAGCTGTTTTTT.

This clonotype was seen ten or more times. This chain uses TRBV6-5 with TRBJ2-7; D is perhaps TRBD1 or TRBD2 (5 bases each). Germline CDR1 and CDR2: MNHEY and SVGAGI. There are 14 residues in the CDR3. Trimming pared 5 bases from V and 1 base from J, leaving 12 bases between. In DNA form, the CDR3 reads TGTGCCAGCAGTCCTATGGGGGTATCCTACGAGCAGTACTTC. This translates into CASSPMGVSYEQYF.

For this clonotype: This may arise from a read error, as a much more abundant clone is one base away. The genes are TRBV7-7 and TRBJ1-5; D ambiguous. This CDR3 is built from 16 residues. The V gene's germline CDR1 is SSHAT and CDR2 FNYEAQ (reference sequence). CDR3 region: CASSLAQPPCNQTQHF. The CDR3, as DNA: TGTGCCAGCAGCTTAGCTCAACCACCGTGCAATCAGACCCAGCATTTT. The complete variable domain, with remaining parts taken from reference TRBV7-7 and TRBJ1-5, reads GAGVSQSPRYKVTKRGQDVTLRCDPISSHATLYWYQQALGQGPEFLTYFNYEAQPDKSGLPSDRFSAERPEGSISTLTIQRTEQRDSAMYRCASSLAQPPCNQTQHFGDGTRLSIL.

This clonotype showed up many times. V gene TRBV29-1 combines with J gene TRBJ2-7; D is undetermined. Germline-derived CDR1 and CDR2 are SQVTM and ANQGSEA. V lost 8 bases, J lost 1 base, and 12 bases lay in between. This CDR3 spans 12 amino acids. The CDR3 DNA follows: TGCAGCCCATCAAACTCATCCTACGAGCAGTACTTC. Its translation is CSPSNSSYEQYF.

The sample holds many counts of this clonotype. This chain joins TRBV6-6 and TRBJ2-7; D is perhaps TRBD2 (7 bases). Trimming took off 5 bases at V and 3 bases at J, with 20 bases between the two ends. The germline CDR1 and CDR2 sequences are MNHNY and SVGAGI (reference sequence). This CDR3 comprises 16 residues. Here the CDR3 DNA reads TGTGCCAGCAGTATGGGGGGGCGGGAGAGAGGCTACGAGCAGTACTTC. Translated, it gives CASSMGGRERGYEQYF.

This clonotype occurred many times. This rearrangement joins TRBV5-1 to TRBJ2-1, with 9 positions matching TRBD2. The length of the CDR3 is 13 residues. The V segment lost 4 bases and the J segment 8 bases; nucleotides outside the gene matches: 4. CDR1 is SGHRS and CDR2 is YFSETQ in the germline V gene. The CDR3 loop reads CASSRGGGDEQFF. In DNA, the CDR3 is TGCGCCAGCAGCCGCGGGGGGGGGGATGAGCAGTTCTTC.

This clonotype was observed at least ten times. This sequence joins TRBV4-1 and TRBJ2-7, with D possibly TRBD2 on 5 matching bases. The length of the CDR3 is 13 residues. Trimming removed 4 bases at V and 3 bases at J, with 10 bases between. Germline-derived CDR1 and CDR2 are MGHRA and YSYEKL. The DNA of the CDR3 is TGCGCCAGCAGCCCTCGGACTGGCTACGAGCAGTACTTC. It is translated as CASSPRTGYEQYF.

This clonotype appeared many times. The chain recombines TRBV11-3 with TRBJ2-1; the match to TRBD2 covers 16 bases. The CDR3 is 19 residues long. Per the germline V gene, CDR1 is SGHNT and CDR2 is YENEEA. V was pared by 3 bases and J by 9 bases, with 14 bases of the junction left unmatched. CDR3 in amino acids: CASSFGTSGRAFGFGEQFF. CDR3 DNA sequence: TGTGCCAGCAGCTTCGGGACTAGCGGGAGGGCTTTCGGATTCGGTGAGCAGTTCTTC.

There are many counts of this clonotype. The J gene is TRBJ2-5, the V gene TRBV7-3; D gene ambiguous. The germline V gene encodes CDR1 SGHTA and CDR2 FQGTGA. Trimming removed 3 bases from V and 5 bases from J, with 10 bases in between. The CDR3 contains 13 residues. Written as DNA, the CDR3 is TGTGCCAGCAGCTTGGCCAACAAGGAGACCCAGTACTTC. It is translated as CASSLANKETQYF.

This clonotype was counted at least ten times. The genes are TRBV29-1 and TRBJ1-2; TRBD1 agrees at 8 bases. J lost 7 bases, V lost 7 bases, and 26 bases had no gene match. The CDR3 has 18 residues. Germline V gene lookup returns CDR1 SQVTM and CDR2 ANQGSEA. The CDR3 region is CSAHGFGQGEIGVAGYTF. The CDR3 bases are TGCAGCGCCCATGGGTTCGGACAGGGCGAAATTGGAGTGGCTGGCTACACCTTC.